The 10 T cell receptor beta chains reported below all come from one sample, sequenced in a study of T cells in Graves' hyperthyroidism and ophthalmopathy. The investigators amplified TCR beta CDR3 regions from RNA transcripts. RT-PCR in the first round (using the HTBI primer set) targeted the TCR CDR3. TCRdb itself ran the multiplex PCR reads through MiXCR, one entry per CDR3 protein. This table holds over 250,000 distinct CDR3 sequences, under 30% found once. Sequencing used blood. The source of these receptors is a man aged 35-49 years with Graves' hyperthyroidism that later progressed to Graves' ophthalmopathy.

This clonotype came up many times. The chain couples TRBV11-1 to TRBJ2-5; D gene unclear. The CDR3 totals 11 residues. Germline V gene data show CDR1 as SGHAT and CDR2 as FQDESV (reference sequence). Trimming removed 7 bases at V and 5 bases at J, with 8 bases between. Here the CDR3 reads CASTTSETQYF. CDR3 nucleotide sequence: TGTGCCAGCACTACCTCCGAGACCCAGTACTTC.

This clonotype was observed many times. In nucleotides, the CDR3 is TGTGCCAGCACGGAAGGGGCTATCGGCTATGGCTACACCTTC. This sequence encodes CASTEGAIGYGYTF. The J gene is TRBJ1-2, the V gene TRBV12-3 or TRBV12-4, with D maybe TRBD1 (5 bases). The CDR3 runs to 14 residues. V lost 7 bases, J lost 4 bases, and 16 bases lay in between.

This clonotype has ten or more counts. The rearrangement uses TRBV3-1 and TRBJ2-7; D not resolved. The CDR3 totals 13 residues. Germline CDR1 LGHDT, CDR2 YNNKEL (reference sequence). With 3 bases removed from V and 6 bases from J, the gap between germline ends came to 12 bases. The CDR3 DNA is TGTGCCAGCAGCCACCGGACGCCAGCCGAGCAGTACTTC. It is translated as CASSHRTPAEQYF.

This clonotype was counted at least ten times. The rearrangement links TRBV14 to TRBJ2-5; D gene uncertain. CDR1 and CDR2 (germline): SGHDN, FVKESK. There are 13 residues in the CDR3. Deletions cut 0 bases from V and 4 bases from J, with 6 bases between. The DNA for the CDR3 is TGTGCCAGCAGCCAAGAGGTGGGAGAGACCCAGTACTTC. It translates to CASSQEVGETQYF.

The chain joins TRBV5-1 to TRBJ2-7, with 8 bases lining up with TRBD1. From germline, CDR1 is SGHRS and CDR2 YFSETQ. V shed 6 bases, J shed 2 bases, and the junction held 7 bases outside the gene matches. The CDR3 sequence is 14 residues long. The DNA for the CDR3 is TGCGCCAGCAAAGAACCGGGACAGGCCTACGAGCAGTACTTC. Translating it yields CASKEPGQAYEQYF.

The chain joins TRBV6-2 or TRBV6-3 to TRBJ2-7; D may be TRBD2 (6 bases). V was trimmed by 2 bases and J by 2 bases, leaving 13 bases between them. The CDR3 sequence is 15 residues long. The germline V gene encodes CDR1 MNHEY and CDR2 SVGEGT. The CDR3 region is CASSYGGAFPYEQYF. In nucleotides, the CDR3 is TGTGCCAGCAGTTACGGAGGGGCCTTCCCCTACGAGCAGTACTTC.

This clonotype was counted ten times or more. The CDR3 protein is CASSERGQGDEQYF. In DNA, the CDR3 is TGTGCCAGCAGTGAAAGGGGACAGGGGGATGAGCAGTACTTC. The chain has TRBV11-1 and TRBJ2-7; 11 bases fit TRBD1. Germline lookup yields CDR1 SGHAT and CDR2 FQDESV (reference sequence). Trimming removed 6 bases from V and 7 bases from J; junction bases left unmatched: 8. The CDR3 sequence is 14 residues long.

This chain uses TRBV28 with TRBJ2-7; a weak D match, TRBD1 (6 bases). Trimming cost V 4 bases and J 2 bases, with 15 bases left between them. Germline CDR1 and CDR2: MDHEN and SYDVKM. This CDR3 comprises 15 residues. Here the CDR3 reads CASSSAGTRAYEQYF. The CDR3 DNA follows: TGTGCCAGCAGTTCAGCCGGGACAAGGGCCTACGAGCAGTACTTC.

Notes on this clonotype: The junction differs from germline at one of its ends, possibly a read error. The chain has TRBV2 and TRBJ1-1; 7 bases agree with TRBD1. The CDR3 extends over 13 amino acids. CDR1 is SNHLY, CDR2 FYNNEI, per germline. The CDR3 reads CASRARTGPFNLF. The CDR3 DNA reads TGTGCCAGCAGAGCCCGGACAGGCCCCTTCAATCTCTTT.

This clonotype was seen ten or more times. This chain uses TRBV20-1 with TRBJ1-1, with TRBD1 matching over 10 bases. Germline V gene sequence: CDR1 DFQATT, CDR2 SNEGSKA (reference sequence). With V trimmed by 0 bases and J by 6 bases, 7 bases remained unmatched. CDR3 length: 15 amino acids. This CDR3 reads CSARDLDRGLAEAFF. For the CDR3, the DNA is TGCAGTGCTAGAGATTTAGACAGGGGGCTCGCTGAAGCTTTCTTT.